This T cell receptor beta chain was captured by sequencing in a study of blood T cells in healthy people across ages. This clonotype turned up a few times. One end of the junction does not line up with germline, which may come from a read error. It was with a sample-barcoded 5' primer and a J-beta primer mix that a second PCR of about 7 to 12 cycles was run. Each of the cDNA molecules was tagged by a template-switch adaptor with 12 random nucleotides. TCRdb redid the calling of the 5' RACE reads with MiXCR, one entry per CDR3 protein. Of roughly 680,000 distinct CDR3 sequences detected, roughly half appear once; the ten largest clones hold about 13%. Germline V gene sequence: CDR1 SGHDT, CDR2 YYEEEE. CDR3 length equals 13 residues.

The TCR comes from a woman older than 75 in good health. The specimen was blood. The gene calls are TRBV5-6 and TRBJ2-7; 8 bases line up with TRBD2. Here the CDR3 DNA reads TGTGCCGGCAGCCGGACTAGCTGGAATGAGCAGTACTTC. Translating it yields CAGSRTSWNEQYF. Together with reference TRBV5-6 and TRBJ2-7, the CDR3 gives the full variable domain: DAGVTQSPTHLIKTRGQQVTLRCSPKSGHDTVSWYQQALGQGPQFIFQYYEEEERQRGNFPDRFSGHQFPNYSSELNVNALLLGDSALYLCAGSRTSWNEQYFGPGTRLTVT.